The present TCR beta chain was sequenced within a study of molecular identifiers for immune sequencing clone quantification (dated by TCRdb to between 2018 and 2020). Notes on the research overall: In a replicate experiment, RNA from about 21,000 or 97,000 naive CD8 T cells was split into five aliquots, four of which were sequenced. This methods study benchmarked molecular-identifier clustering-based TCR repertoire sequencing (MIDCIRS) and TCR RNA copy counting, using CD8 T cells to do so. Here is what the overall study found, with its caveats: Approximately 3.3 recovered TCR RNA copies per cell were obtained by modeling, versus approximately 10 by digital PCR, implying a capture efficiency of approximately 30%. When barcode sub-clustering was left out, chimeric consensus sequences inflated TCR diversity, with chimeras reaching as high as 47%. In CMV-specific effector cells, over 97% of molecules were held by clones above 20 RNA copies, whereas under 1% of molecules were held by such clones in naive cells. A single cell's worth of spiked-in Jurkat TCR RNA was reported detectable even among 750,000 to 1,000,000 naive CD8 T cells. Spiked-in Jurkat TCR RNA (roughly 10 copies' worth), which is not part of the donor repertoire, was contained in the naive libraries. Highly expanded clone sizes could be underestimated because identical TCR molecules may share a barcode.

The library was produced with PCR. The listed sequencing device is NextSeq 500. Preparation of bulk TCR libraries followed a previously described approach, with the TCR primers listed in Table S5. Purification of total RNA was performed with the Qiagen AllPrep DNA/RNA kit. Before analysis, reads from multiple sequencing runs of the same library were pooled. Turning to the authors' computational methods: Reads were retained only if their TCR constant sequence matched exactly, and those retained reads were trimmed to 150 nt and grouped according to their 12-nt molecular barcodes. Within each barcode group, reads were sub-clustered at a 15% Levenshtein threshold, and quality-weighted consensus sequences were built per RNA molecule. Non-functional sequences were filtered out, along with any lower-count sequence sitting one edit away from another sequence. Based on a fit of two negative binomial distributions, barcode sub-clusters having less than 20% of the maximum read count were discarded. The raw public reads went through TCRdb reprocessing: fastp at Q25, MiXCR clone calling, in-frame beta chains kept. Here each entry gathers all rows of one CDR3 protein and keeps the most common genes and DNA. The V and J calls here are based on TCRdb, not the publication. This sample has approximately 680,000 distinct CDR3 sequences in its table, and less than 30% of those were observed once. 0.7% to 0.95% of the sample goes to the ten largest clones.

This clonotype was counted between two and nine times. Its antigen is currently not known. The input lacks base qualities; no much larger clone sits a single base away. Libraries of naive CD8 T cells were built from approximately 20,000 to 1,000,000 sorted cells, with 10%, 30% or 50% of the purified RNA used. Naive CD8 T cells, defined as CD8+CD4-CCR7+CD45RA+, were FACS-sorted into RLT Plus buffer on a BD FACSAria II. To test detection sensitivity, Jurkat RNA equal to under 13 TCR copies was added to samples of about 17,000-1,100,000 naive CD8 T cells. CD8 T cells were enriched using RosetteSep CD8+ T Cell Enrichment Cocktail and Ficoll-Paque, and the enriched cells then underwent ACK red cell lysis. Trimming removed 8 bases from V and 4 bases from J, leaving 12 bases between the germline ends. The germline V gene yields LGHNA for CDR1 and YSLEER for CDR2. Including cysteine and phenylalanine, the CDR3 has 13 amino acids. Left in the record is the CDR3 DNA by itself, 39 bases read in frame from the first base.

The rearranged segments are TRBV4-3 and TRBJ2-1; no D gene is confidently identified. The clonotype was recovered from a human donor in good health. Some libraries in this study had Jurkat cell RNA spiked in. The sample consisted of naive CD8+ T cells from blood, with Jurkat cell RNA spiked in. The cell subset or site label here, explained by the study, means: FACS-sorted CD8+CD4-CCR7+CD45RA+ naive T cells. The DNA is as follows: TGCGCCAGCTCCACGGCGTTGTACAATGAGCAGTTCTTC. The resulting protein is CASSTALYNEQFF.